This TCR beta chain was retrieved from a study of T cells in Graves' hyperthyroidism and ophthalmopathy. RNA transcripts were the template for amplifying TCR beta CDR3 regions. Researchers ran a first-round RT-PCR on the TCR CDR3 using the HTBI primer set. TCRdb itself ran the multiplex PCR reads through MiXCR, one entry per CDR3 protein. The sample has around 600,000 distinct CDR3 sequences; around 13% are singletons. Unmatched junction bases numbered 7, after V lost 3 bases and J lost 5 bases. CDR3 length: 15 residues. CDR1 is SNHLY and CDR2 is FYNNEI in the germline V gene. This clonotype was detected ten times or more.

This clonotype was obtained from a woman aged 45-59 years with Graves' ophthalmopathy. Material: blood. J is TRBJ2-5 and V is TRBV2; 9 bases match TRBD1. The CDR3, as DNA: TGTGCCAGCAGTGATGGGACAGGGAGGCCGGAGACCCAGTACTTC. This gives the protein CASSDGTGRPETQYF.